The source of this T cell receptor (beta chain) is a study of blood T cell repertoires in COVID-19. Study at large: Some COVID-19 samples were acute and others convalescent; all came from the United States, Italy and Spain.

Assignment of participants to cohorts was predicated upon participant-reported clinical history. Among Cohort 3 donors, those recovered had two negative PCRs, clearance, or symptom resolution. As handled by the study authors: The assay estimated nucleated cells by amplifying reference gene primers. The table came from immunoSEQ multiplex PCR; TCRdb's copy has only in-frame clones and leaves some out. V and J calls and clone size come straight from that table; D and trimming were deduced from the DNA. The table shows some 150,000 clones, with 60% to 80% occurring only once. The CDR3 sequence is 14 residues long. V dropped 3 bases and J dropped 0 bases, with 9 bases sitting between them. CDR1 and CDR2 from the germline V gene are MNHEY and SMNVEV (reference sequence).

The specimen sequenced was PBMCs or T cells enriched from blood (not recorded which). The receptor was isolated from a woman aged 50 to 65 who had recovered from COVID-19. The chain carries TRBV27 and TRBJ2-7; no clear D. As DNA, the CDR3 is TGTGCCAGCAGTTTGTATCCTAACTCCTACGAGCAGTACTTC. Residues: CASSLYPNSYEQYF.